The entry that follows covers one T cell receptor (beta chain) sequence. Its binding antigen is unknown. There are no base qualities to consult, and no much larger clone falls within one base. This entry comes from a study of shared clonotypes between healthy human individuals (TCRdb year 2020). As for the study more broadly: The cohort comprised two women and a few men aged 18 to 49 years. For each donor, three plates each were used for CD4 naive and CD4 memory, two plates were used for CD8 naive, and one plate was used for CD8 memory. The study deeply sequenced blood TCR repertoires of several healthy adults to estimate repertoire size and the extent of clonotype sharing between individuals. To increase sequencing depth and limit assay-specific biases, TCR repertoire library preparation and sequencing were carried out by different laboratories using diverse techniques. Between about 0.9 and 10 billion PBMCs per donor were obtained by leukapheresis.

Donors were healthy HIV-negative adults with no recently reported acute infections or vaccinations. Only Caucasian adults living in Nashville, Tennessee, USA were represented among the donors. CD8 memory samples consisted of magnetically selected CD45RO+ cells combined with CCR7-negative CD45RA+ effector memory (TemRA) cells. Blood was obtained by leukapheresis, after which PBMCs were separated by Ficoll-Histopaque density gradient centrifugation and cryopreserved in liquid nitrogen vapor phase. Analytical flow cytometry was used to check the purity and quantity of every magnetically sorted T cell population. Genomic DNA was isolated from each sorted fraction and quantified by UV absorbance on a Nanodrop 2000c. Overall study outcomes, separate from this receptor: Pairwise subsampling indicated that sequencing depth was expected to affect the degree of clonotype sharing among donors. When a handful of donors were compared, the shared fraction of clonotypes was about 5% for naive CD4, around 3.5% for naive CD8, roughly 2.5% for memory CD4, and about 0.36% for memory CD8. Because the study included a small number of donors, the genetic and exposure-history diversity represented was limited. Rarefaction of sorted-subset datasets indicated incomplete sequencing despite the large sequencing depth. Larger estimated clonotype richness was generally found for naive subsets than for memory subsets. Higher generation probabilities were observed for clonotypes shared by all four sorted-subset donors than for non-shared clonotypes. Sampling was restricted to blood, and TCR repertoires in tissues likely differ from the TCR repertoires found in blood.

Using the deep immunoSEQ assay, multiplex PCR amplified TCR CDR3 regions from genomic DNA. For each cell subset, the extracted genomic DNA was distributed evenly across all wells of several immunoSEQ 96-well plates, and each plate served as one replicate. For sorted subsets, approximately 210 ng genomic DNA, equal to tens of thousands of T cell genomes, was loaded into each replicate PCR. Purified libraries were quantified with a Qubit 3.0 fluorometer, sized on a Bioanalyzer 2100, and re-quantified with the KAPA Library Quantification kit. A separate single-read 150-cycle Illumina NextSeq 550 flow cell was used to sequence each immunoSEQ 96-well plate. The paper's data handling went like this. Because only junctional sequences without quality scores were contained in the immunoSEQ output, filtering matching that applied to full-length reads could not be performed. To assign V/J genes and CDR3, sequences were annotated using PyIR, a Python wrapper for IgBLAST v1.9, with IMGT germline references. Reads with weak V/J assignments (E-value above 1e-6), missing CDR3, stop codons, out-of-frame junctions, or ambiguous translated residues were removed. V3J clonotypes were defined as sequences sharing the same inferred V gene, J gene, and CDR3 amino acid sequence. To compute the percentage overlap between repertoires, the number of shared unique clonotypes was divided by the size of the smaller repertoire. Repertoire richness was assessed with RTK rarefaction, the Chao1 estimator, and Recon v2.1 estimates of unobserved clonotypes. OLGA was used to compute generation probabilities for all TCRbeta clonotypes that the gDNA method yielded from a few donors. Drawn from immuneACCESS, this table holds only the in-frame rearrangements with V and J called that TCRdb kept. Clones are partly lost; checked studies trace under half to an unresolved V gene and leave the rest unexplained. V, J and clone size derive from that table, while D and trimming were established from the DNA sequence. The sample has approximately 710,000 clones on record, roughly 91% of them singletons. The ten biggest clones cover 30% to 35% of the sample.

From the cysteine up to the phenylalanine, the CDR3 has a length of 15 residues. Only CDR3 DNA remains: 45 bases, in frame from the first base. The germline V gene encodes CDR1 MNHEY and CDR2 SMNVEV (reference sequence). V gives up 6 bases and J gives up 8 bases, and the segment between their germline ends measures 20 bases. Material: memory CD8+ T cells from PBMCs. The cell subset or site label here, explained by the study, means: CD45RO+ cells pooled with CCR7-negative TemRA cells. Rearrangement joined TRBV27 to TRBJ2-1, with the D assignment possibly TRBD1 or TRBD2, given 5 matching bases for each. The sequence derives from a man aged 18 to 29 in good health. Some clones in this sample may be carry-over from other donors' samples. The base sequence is TGTGCCAGCAGCCCCTCGAGGGGAGTTTTCGATGAGCAGTTCTTC. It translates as CASSPSRGVFDEQFF.